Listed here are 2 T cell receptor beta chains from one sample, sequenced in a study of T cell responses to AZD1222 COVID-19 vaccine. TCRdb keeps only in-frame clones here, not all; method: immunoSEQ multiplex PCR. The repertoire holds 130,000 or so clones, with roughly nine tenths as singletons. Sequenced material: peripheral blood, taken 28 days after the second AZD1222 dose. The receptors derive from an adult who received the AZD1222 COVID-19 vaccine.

The DNA of the CDR3 is TGTGCCAGCAGCTTGGGGGGCCCCGAGACCCAGTACTTC. It codes for CASSLGGPETQYF. The rearrangement uses TRBV7-2 and TRBJ2-5; D tentatively fits TRBD1 or TRBD2 (6 bases each). V lost 3 bases and J 5 bases, leaving 10 bases between the germline ends. CDR3 length equals 13 residues. Germline-derived CDR1 and CDR2 are SGHTA and FQGNSA.

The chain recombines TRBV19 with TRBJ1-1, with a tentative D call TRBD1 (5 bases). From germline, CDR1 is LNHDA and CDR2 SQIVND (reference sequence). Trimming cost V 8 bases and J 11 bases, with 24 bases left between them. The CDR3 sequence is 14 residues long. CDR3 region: CASVTSRARGWAFF. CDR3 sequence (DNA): TGTGCCAGTGTTACCAGCCGGGCCCGGGGGTGGGCTTTCTTT. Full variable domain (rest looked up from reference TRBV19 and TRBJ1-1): DGGITQSPKYLFRKEGQNVTLSCEQNLNHDAMYWYRQDPGQGLRLIYYSQIVNDFQKGDIAEGYSVSREKKESFPLTVTSAQKNPTAFYLCASVTSRARGWAFFGQGTRLTVV.